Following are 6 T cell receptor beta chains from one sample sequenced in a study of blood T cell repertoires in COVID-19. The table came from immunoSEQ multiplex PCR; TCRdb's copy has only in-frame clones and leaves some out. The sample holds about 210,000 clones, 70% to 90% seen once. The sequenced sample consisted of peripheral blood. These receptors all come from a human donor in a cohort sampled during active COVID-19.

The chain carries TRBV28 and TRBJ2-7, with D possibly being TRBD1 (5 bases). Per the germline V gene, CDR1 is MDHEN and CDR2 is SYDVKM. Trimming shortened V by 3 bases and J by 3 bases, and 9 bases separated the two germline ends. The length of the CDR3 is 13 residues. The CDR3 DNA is TGTGCCAGCAGTTTGGGGCACGGCTACGAGCAGTACTTC. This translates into CASSLGHGYEQYF.

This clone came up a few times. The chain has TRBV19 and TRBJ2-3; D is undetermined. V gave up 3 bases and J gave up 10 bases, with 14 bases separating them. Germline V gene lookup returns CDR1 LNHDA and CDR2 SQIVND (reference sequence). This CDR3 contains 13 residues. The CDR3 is CASSIIAVDPQYF. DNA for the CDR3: TGTGCCAGTAGTATTATCGCGGTGGATCCGCAGTATTTT.

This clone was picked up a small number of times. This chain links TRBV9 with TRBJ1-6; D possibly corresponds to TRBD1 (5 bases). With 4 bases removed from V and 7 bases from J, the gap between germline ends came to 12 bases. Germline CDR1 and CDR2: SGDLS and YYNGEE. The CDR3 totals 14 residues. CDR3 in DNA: TGTGCCAGCAGCACCTCGACAGAGAATTCACCCCTCCACTTT. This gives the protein CASSTSTENSPLHF.

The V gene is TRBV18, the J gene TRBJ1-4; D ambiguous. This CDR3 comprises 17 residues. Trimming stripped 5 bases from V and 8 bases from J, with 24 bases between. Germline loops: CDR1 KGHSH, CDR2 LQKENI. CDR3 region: CASSSNRAGSAGEKLFF. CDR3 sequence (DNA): TGTGCCAGCTCATCCAACCGTGCGGGCTCGGCGGGCGAAAAACTGTTTTTT.

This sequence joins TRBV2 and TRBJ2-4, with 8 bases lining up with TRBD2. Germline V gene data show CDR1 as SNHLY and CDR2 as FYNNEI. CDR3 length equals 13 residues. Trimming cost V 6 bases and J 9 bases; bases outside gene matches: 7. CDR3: CASRMPGGGIQYF. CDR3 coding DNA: TGTGCCAGCAGAATGCCGGGGGGGGGCATTCAGTACTTC. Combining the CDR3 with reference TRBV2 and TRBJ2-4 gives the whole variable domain EPEVTQTPSHQVTQMGQEVILRCVPISNHLYFYWYRQILGQKVEFLVSFYNNEISEKSEIFDDQFSVERPDGSNFTLKIRSTKLEDSAMYFCASRMPGGGIQYFGAGTRLSVL.

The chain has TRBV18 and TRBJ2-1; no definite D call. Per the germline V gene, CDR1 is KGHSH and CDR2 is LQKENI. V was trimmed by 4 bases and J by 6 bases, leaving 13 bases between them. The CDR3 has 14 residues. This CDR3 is CASSRLTGSNEQFF. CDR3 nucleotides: TGTGCCAGCTCACGACTGACTGGGTCCAATGAGCAGTTCTTC. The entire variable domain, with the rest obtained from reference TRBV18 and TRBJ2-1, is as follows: NAGVMQNPRHLVRRRGQEARLRCSPMKGHSHVYWYRQLPEEGLKFMVYLQKENIIDESGMPKERFSAEFPKEGPSILRIQQVVRGDSAAYFCASSRLTGSNEQFFGPGTRLTVL.